These 28 T cell receptor beta chains were sequenced from one sample in a study of T cell repertoires in cytomegalovirus infection. TCRdb analysed the reads with MiXCR anew, one entry per CDR3 protein. Found here are some 300,000 distinct CDR3 sequences, roughly a sixth of them singletons; the top ten hold more than 10%. Sequenced: PBMCs. These receptors were collected from a human donor in good health (CMV status not recorded). Some clones in this sample may be carry-over from other donors' samples.

The J gene is TRBJ2-1, the V gene TRBV5-1, with TRBD2 matching 7 bases. This CDR3 contains 15 residues. J lost 9 bases, V lost 0 bases, and 9 bases had no gene match. Looked up from germline, CDR1 is SGHRS and CDR2 is YFSETQ. As DNA, the CDR3 is TGCGCCAGCAGCTTGGAAGTCGCGGGGGAGGGTGAGCAGTTCTTC. This encodes CASSLEVAGEGEQFF.

This clonotype was counted a few times. This chain connects TRBV20-1 to TRBJ1-1; tentatively, D is TRBD1 (5 bases). Germline values: CDR1 DFQATT, CDR2 SNEGSKA (reference sequence). The CDR3 sequence is 10 residues long. This CDR3 is CRWGRSEAFF. CDR3 DNA sequence: TGCAGGTGGGGGAGGTCTGAAGCTTTCTTT.

V and J are TRBV7-9 and TRBJ2-1; D ambiguous. CDR1 and CDR2 (germline): SEHNR, FQNEAQ (reference sequence). V was cut by 2 bases and J by 7 bases, with 12 bases left in between. This CDR3 spans 14 amino acids. The CDR3 loop is CASSLLSLVNEQFF. CDR3 DNA: TGTGCCAGCAGCTTATTGTCGTTGGTGAATGAGCAGTTCTTC.

The chain couples TRBV20-1 to TRBJ2-7; no firm D call. Germline V gene sequence: CDR1 DFQATT, CDR2 SNEGSKA (reference sequence). Trimming removed 5 bases from V and 3 bases from J, with 8 bases in between. The CDR3 is made up of 11 amino acids. As DNA, the CDR3 is TGCAGTGCTGGGTCCGACTACGAGCAGTACTTC. Protein product: CSAGSDYEQYF.

This clonotype was recorded many times. The V and J genes are TRBV7-2 and TRBJ2-7; D uncertain. Germline V gives CDR1 SGHTA, CDR2 FQGNSA. The CDR3 covers 15 residues. Trimming took off 3 bases at V and 3 bases at J, with 15 bases between the two ends. The CDR3 nucleotides are TGTGCCAGCAGCTTGCACTTGGGCGCGAACTACGAGCAGTACTTC. Its translation is CASSLHLGANYEQYF.

This clonotype was detected many times. The chain recombines TRBV4-1 with TRBJ2-2; D is perhaps TRBD2 (7 bases). This CDR3 spans 19 amino acids. Looked up from germline, CDR1 is MGHRA and CDR2 is YSYEKL. Trimming stripped 1 base from V and 0 bases from J, with 18 bases between. CDR3 protein: CASSQVVRRGGSNTGELFF. In DNA form, the CDR3 reads TGCGCCAGCAGCCAAGTCGTTAGGAGGGGGGGATCGAACACCGGGGAGCTGTTTTTT.

This clonotype was counted ten times or more. This chain links TRBV12-3 or TRBV12-4 with TRBJ1-6; 9 nucleotides line up with TRBD1. V dropped 3 bases and J dropped 9; count of bases not matched to a gene: 3. The CDR3 covers 14 residues. CDR3 sequence (DNA): TGTGCCAGCAGTTTGGGACAGGGATCTTCACCCCTCCACTTT. It codes for CASSLGQGSSPLHF.

This clonotype appeared many times. V usage is TRBV14 and J usage is TRBJ2-4; 8 positions agree with TRBD2. With 1 base clipped from V and 3 bases from J, the junction kept 5 bases outside the gene matches. CDR3 length equals 16 residues. CDR1 is SGHDN and CDR2 is FVKESK in the germline V gene. The chain's CDR3 is CASSQGLGTSKNIQYF. CDR3 nucleotide sequence: TGTGCCAGCAGCCAAGGGTTGGGGACTAGCAAAAACATTCAGTACTTC.

The table lists this clonotype with many counts. The chain is built from TRBV6-5 and TRBJ2-3; D is uncertain. Deletions cut 2 bases from V and 4 bases from J, with 22 bases between. The CDR3 has 18 amino acids. The V gene's germline CDR1 is MNHEY and CDR2 SVGAGI. The CDR3 region is CASSYARPGRTSADTQYF. The CDR3 DNA follows: TGTGCCAGCAGTTACGCCCGGCCAGGAAGAACGAGCGCAGATACGCAGTATTTT.

This clonotype was counted between two and nine times. The V and J genes are TRBV6-1 and TRBJ2-3, with 12 positions matching TRBD2. Germline assignment: CDR1 MNHNS and CDR2 SASEGT. The CDR3 loop spans 17 amino acids. The ends lost 0 bases at V and 5 bases at J; junction bases unmatched: 6. CDR3 sequence: CASSEAGSSGGGDTQYF. CDR3 coding DNA: TGTGCCAGCAGTGAAGCGGGATCTAGCGGGGGGGGAGATACGCAGTATTTT.

This clonotype was observed at least ten times. DNA for the CDR3: TGCGCCAGCAGCCAGGATTCCGGGACAGGGGGCCTAAATGGCGATCCGCCCCAGCATTTT. Translating it yields CASSQDSGTGGLNGDPPQHF. The chain recombines TRBV4-1 with TRBJ1-5; TRBD1 agrees at 12 bases. This CDR3 comprises 20 residues. Germline trimming cut 3 bases from V and 9 bases from J; bases unmatched to any gene: 21. Per germline, CDR1 MGHRA and CDR2 YSYEKL.

The rearrangement links TRBV5-1 to TRBJ1-6; the match to TRBD1 covers 10 bases. The ends lost 1 base at V and 7 bases at J; junction bases unmatched: 2. Germline CDR1 is SGHRS and CDR2 is YFSETQ. CDR3 length: 15 amino acids. This CDR3 is CASSLLDRGNSPLHF. In nucleotides, the CDR3 is TGCGCCAGCAGCTTGTTGGACAGGGGGAATTCACCCCTCCACTTT.

The chain recombines TRBV23-1 with TRBJ1-1; TRBD1 aligns across 7 bases. TRBV23-1 is noted as an ORF with a role that remains uncertain. This CDR3 contains 16 residues. With V trimmed by 1 base and J by 3 bases, 8 bases remained unmatched. In DNA, the CDR3 is TGCGCCAGCAGTCAATACCATGACAGGGTTTACACTGAAGCTTTCTTT. It translates to CASSQYHDRVYTEAFF.

This clonotype was detected a few times. CDR3: CASSKEGASAYEQYF. CDR3 coding DNA: TGTGCCAGCTCAAAAGAGGGGGCTTCAGCCTACGAGCAGTACTTC. The chain is built from TRBV18 and TRBJ2-7, with 7 bases fitting TRBD1. CDR1 and CDR2 (germline): KGHSH, LQKENI. This CDR3 is built from 15 residues. Trimming removed 5 bases from V and 2 bases from J; junction bases left unmatched: 9.

This clonotype was counted at least ten times. The rearrangement links TRBV19 to TRBJ1-5; D remains ambiguous. This CDR3 region has 16 residues. V was clipped by 2 bases and J by 4 bases, with 15 bases between them. The germline V gene encodes CDR1 LNHDA and CDR2 SQIVND (reference sequence). Written as DNA, the CDR3 is TGTGCCAGTAGTATATATACAGCCAGTGGAAATCAGCCCCAGCATTTT. Amino acid sequence: CASSIYTASGNQPQHF.

The sample holds many counts of this clonotype. The chain joins TRBV7-2 to TRBJ1-6; 7 positions agree with TRBD1. The CDR3 is 15 amino acids. V lost 5 bases to trimming and J lost 6 bases; unmatched junction nucleotides: 7. Germline V gene data show CDR1 as SGHTA and CDR2 as FQGNSA. The CDR3 coding sequence is TGTGCCAGCAGCCCCTCGACAGGGAGTAATTCACCCCTCCACTTT. Protein: CASSPSTGSNSPLHF. Looking up the rest from reference TRBV7-2 and TRBJ1-6 gives the full variable domain: GAGVSQSPSNKVTEKGKDVELRCDPISGHTALYWYRQSLGQGLEFLIYFQGNSAPDKSGLPSDRFSAERTGGSVSTLTIQRTQQEDSAVYLCASSPSTGSNSPLHFGNGTRLTVT.

This clonotype has a handful of counts. CDR3 region: CASSLGQPYSPLHF. The CDR3 DNA is TGTGCCAGCAGCTTAGGTCAGCCCTATTCACCCCTCCACTTT. The rearrangement links TRBV7-9 to TRBJ1-6; D remains ambiguous. V lost 1 base, J lost 8 bases, and 9 bases lay in between. This CDR3 is built from 14 residues. The germline V gene encodes CDR1 SEHNR and CDR2 FQNEAQ (reference sequence).

The rearrangement uses TRBV5-4 and TRBJ2-3; 7 positions match TRBD1. Germline V gene sequence: CDR1 SGHNT, CDR2 YYREEE (reference sequence). Trimming removed 1 base from V and 3 bases from J; junction bases left unmatched: 11. The CDR3 spans 17 residues. The CDR3 DNA follows: TGTGCCAGCAGCTTGAGGACAGGCCAAATTAGGACAGATACGCAGTATTTT. Translated, it gives CASSLRTGQIRTDTQYF.

This clonotype has ten or more counts. The chain has TRBV6-1 and TRBJ2-1, with D unresolved. V lost 6 bases to trimming and J lost 4 bases, with 13 bases between them. CDR1 is MNHNS, CDR2 SASEGT, per germline. The CDR3 sequence is 14 residues long. DNA of the CDR3: TGTGCCAGCAGACCCCACGAGGAGTACAATGAGCAGTTCTTC. It is translated as CASRPHEEYNEQFF.

A few counts support this clonotype. The CDR3 loop reads CASSIASGGAGVPDTQYF. CDR3 bases: TGTGCCAGTAGTATCGCTTCCGGGGGGGCAGGGGTCCCAGATACGCAGTATTTT. This chain links TRBV19 with TRBJ2-3, with 8 bases that match TRBD2. J lost 4 bases, V lost 3 bases, and 15 bases had no gene match. This CDR3 has 18 amino acids. Germline CDR1 LNHDA, CDR2 SQIVND (reference sequence).

V gene TRBV7-2 combines with J gene TRBJ2-7; D is possibly TRBD2 (6 bases). V shed 4 bases and J shed 6 bases, with 7 bases lying between them. The CDR3 sequence is 11 residues long. CDR1 is SGHTA and CDR2 is FQGNSA in the germline V gene. DNA of the CDR3: TGTGCCAGCAGCTCGGAGGGCGAGCAGTACTTC. Translation gives CASSSEGEQYF.

The chain uses TRBV7-2 and TRBJ1-6; 8 bases match TRBD1. Germline V gene lookup returns CDR1 SGHTA and CDR2 FQGNSA. The CDR3 is 13 amino acids. Germline trimming cut 4 bases from V and 9 bases from J; bases unmatched to any gene: 2. This chain's CDR3 is CASSYDRGSPLHF. CDR3 nucleotides: TGTGCCAGCAGCTATGACAGGGGTTCACCCCTCCACTTT.

This clonotype was found many times. The chain carries TRBV7-6 and TRBJ2-5; D uncertain. CDR1 is SGHVS, CDR2 FNYEAQ, per germline. The CDR3 spans 13 residues. Trimming took off 4 bases at V and 7 bases at J, with 13 bases between the two ends. CDR3 sequence: CASSSGLSGTQYF. The CDR3 nucleotides are TGTGCCAGCAGCTCAGGTCTTTCCGGGACCCAGTACTTC.

The rearrangement uses TRBV5-1 and TRBJ2-1, with 10 positions matching TRBD1. V was clipped by 0 bases and J by 8 bases; unmatched bases: 2. The CDR3 covers 14 residues. Germline V gives CDR1 SGHRS, CDR2 YFSETQ. The CDR3 nucleotides are TGCGCCAGCAGCTTGGAGGGGACAGGGGATGAGCAGTTCTTC. Translated, it gives CASSLEGTGDEQFF.

V gene TRBV18 combines with J gene TRBJ1-1; D not certain. V lost 10 bases and J lost 7, with 19 bases in between. Germline V lookup: CDR1 KGHSH, CDR2 LQKENI. The length of the CDR3 is 13 residues. The CDR3 here is CATTEAEWSEAFF. The CDR3, as DNA: TGTGCCACCACAGAAGCTGAATGGAGTGAAGCTTTCTTT.

This clonotype was detected many times. The rearrangement links TRBV7-2 to TRBJ2-7; D gene unclear. Germline V gives CDR1 SGHTA, CDR2 FQGNSA. This CDR3 spans 13 amino acids. V was trimmed by 0 bases and J by 0 bases, leaving 3 bases between them. In DNA form, the CDR3 reads TGTGCCAGCAGCTTAGCCGACTCCTACGAGCAGTACTTC. Translation: CASSLADSYEQYF. The full variable domain, with the rest looked up from reference TRBV7-2 and TRBJ2-7, is GAGVSQSPSNKVTEKGKDVELRCDPISGHTALYWYRQSLGQGLEFLIYFQGNSAPDKSGLPSDRFSAERTGGSVSTLTIQRTQQEDSAVYLCASSLADSYEQYFGPGTRLTVT.

The rearrangement links TRBV18 to TRBJ2-5; tentatively, D is TRBD2 (6 bases). Trimming pared 6 bases from V and 5 bases from J, leaving 16 bases between. The CDR3 has 14 amino acids. Germline V lookup: CDR1 KGHSH, CDR2 LQKENI. CDR3 DNA sequence: TGTGCCAGCTCCCCCCCCGGGGGACCGGAGACCCAGTACTTC. Amino acids: CASSPPGGPETQYF. Variable domain in full (rest from reference TRBV18 and TRBJ2-5): NAGVMQNPRHLVRRRGQEARLRCSPMKGHSHVYWYRQLPEEGLKFMVYLQKENIIDESGMPKERFSAEFPKEGPSILRIQQVVRGDSAAYFCASSPPGGPETQYFGPGTRLLVL.

This clonotype was seen many times. V is TRBV7-2 and J is TRBJ2-2, with 8 bases fitting TRBD2. CDR1 and CDR2 from the germline V gene are SGHTA and FQGNSA. V trimming: 2 bases; J trimming: 7 bases; junction bases outside the gene matches: 6. CDR3 length: 15 residues. The CDR3 bases are TGTGCCAGCAGCTTACAGGCTAGCGGGCGCGGGGAGCTGTTTTTT. Its translation: CASSLQASGRGELFF.